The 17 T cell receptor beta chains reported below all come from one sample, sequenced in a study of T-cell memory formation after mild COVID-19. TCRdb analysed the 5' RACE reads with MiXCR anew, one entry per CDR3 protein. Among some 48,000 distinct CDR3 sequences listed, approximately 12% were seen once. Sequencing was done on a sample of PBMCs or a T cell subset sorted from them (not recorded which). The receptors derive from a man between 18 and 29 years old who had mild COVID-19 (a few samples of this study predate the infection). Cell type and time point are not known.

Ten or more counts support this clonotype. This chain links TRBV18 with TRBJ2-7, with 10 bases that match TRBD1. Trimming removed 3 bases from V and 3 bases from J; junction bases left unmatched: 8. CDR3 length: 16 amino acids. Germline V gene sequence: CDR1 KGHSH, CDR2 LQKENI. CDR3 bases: TGTGCCAGCTCACCCCCTGGGACAGGGGCCCTCTACGAGCAGTACTTC. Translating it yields CASSPPGTGALYEQYF.

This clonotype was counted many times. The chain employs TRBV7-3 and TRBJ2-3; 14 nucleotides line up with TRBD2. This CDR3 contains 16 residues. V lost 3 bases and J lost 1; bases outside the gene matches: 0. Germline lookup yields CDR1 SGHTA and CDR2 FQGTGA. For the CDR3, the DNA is TGTGCCAGCAGCTTGACTAGCGGGAGGGGCACAGATACGCAGTATTTT. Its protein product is CASSLTSGRGTDTQYF.

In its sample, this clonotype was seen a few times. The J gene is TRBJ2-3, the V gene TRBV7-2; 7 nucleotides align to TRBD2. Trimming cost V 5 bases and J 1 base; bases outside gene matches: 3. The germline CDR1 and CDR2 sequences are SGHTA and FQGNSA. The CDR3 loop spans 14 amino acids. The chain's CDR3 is CASSGGVRTDTQYF. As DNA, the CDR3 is TGTGCCAGCAGCGGGGGGGTCCGCACAGATACGCAGTATTTT.

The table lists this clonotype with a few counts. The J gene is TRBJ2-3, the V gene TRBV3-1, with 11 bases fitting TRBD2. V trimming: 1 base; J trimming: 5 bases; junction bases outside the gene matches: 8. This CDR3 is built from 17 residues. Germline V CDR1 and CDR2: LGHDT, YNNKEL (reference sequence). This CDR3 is CASSQGSASGGLDTQYF. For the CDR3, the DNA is TGTGCCAGCAGCCAAGGGTCCGCTAGCGGGGGGTTAGATACGCAGTATTTT.

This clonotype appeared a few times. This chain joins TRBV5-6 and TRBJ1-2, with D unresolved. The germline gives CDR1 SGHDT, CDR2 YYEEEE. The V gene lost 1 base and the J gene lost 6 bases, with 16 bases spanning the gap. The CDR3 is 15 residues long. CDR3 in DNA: TGTGCCAGCAGCTTGTCGCGGGGAAGACAACATGGCTACACCTTC. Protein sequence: CASSLSRGRQHGYTF.

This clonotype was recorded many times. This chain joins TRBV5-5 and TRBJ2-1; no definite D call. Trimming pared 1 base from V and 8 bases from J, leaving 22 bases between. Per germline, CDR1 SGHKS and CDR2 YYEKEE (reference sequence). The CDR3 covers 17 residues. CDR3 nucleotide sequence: TGTGCCAGCAGCTTGTTCGGGCTTAATTCCGAAGGCGATGAGCAGTTCTTC. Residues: CASSLFGLNSEGDEQFF.

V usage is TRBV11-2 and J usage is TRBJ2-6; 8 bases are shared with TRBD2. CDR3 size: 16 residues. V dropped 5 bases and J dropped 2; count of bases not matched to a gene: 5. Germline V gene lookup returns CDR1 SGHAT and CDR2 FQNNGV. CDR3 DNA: TGTGCCAGCAGCCCCCGGGGGGGGCCTGGGGCCAACGTCCTGACTTTC. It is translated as CASSPRGGPGANVLTF.

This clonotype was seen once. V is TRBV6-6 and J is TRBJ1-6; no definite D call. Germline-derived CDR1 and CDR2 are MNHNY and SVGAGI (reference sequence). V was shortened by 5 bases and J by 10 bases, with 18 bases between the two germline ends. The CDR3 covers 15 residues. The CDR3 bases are TGTGCCAGCAGTCCCCCTCGACGATCTTACTCACCCCTCCACTTT. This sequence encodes CASSPPRRSYSPLHF.

Here the CDR3 reads CASSIQGGYNSPLHF. Here the CDR3 DNA reads TGCGCCAGCAGCATACAGGGGGGCTATAATTCACCCCTCCACTTT. The chain carries TRBV4-3 and TRBJ1-6, with 8 bases matching TRBD1. This CDR3 contains 15 residues. Losses at the gene ends were 5 bases for V and 3 bases for J; bases not matched to a gene: 3. Germline V CDR1 and CDR2: LGHNA, YSLEER.

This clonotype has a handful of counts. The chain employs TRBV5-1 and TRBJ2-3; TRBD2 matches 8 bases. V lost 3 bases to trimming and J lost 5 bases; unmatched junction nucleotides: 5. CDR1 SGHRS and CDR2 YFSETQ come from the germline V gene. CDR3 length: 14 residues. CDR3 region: CASSSTSDGDTQYF. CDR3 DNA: TGCGCCAGCAGCTCGACTAGCGATGGAGATACGCAGTATTTT.

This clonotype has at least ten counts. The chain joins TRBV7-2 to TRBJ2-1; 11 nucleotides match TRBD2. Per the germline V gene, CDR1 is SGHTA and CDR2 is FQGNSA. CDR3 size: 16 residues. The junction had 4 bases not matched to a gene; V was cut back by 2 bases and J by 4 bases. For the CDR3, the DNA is TGTGCCAGCAGCTTATGGCTAGCGGGGGGATACAATGAGCAGTTCTTC. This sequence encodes CASSLWLAGGYNEQFF.

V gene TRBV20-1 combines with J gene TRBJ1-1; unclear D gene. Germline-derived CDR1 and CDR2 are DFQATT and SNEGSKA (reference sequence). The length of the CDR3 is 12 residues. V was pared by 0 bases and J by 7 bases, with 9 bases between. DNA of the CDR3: TGCAGTGCTAGAGATTCGGATTTTGAAGCTTTCTTT. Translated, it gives CSARDSDFEAFF.

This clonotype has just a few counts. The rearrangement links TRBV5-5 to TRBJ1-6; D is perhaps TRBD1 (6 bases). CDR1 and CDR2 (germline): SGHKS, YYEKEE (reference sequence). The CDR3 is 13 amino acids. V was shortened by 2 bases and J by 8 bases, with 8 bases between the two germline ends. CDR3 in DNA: TGTGCCAGCAGCTTTTCAGGGGATTCACCCCTCCACTTT. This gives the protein CASSFSGDSPLHF. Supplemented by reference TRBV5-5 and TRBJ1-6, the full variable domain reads DAGVTQSPTHLIKTRGQQVTLRCSPISGHKSVSWYQQVLGQGPQFIFQYYEKEERGRGNFPDRFSARQFPNYSSELNVNALLLGDSALYLCASSFSGDSPLHFGNGTRLTVT.

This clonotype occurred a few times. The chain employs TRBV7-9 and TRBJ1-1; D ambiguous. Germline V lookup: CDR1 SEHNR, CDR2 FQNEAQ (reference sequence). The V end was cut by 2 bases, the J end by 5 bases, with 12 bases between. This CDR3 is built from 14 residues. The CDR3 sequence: CASSLFLWETEAFF. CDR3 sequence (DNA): TGTGCCAGCAGCTTATTTTTATGGGAAACTGAAGCTTTCTTT. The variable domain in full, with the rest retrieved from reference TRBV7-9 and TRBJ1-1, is DTGVSQNPRHKITKRGQNVTFRCDPISEHNRLYWYRQTLGQGPEFLTYFQNEAQLEKSRLLSDRFSAERPKGSFSTLEIQRTEQGDSAMYLCASSLFLWETEAFFGQGTRLTVV.

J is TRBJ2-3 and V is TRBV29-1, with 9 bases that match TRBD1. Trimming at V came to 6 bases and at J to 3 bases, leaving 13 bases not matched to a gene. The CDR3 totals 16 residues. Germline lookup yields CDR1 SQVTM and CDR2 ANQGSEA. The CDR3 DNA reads TGCAGCGTCGGGGACAGGGTTTCGTCCCTTACAGATACGCAGTATTTT. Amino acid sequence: CSVGDRVSSLTDTQYF.

The CDR3 here is CASSSTGDGSYEQYV. CDR3 DNA: TGTGCCAGCAGTTCGACAGGGGACGGCTCCTACGAGCAGTACGTC. This chain links TRBV28 with TRBJ2-7; 8 nucleotides agree with TRBD1. The CDR3 extends over 15 amino acids. Trimming took 4 bases from V and 0 from J; bases not matched to a gene: 5. Germline V gene sequence: CDR1 MDHEN, CDR2 SYDVKM.

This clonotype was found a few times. The CDR3 sequence: CASTLTGGGEQYF. The DNA of the CDR3 is TGTGCCAGCACCCTTACGGGGGGGGGAGAGCAGTACTTC. This chain uses TRBV5-6 with TRBJ2-7; 8 bases match TRBD2. Germline V CDR1 and CDR2: SGHDT, YYEEEE. The CDR3 is 13 residues long. Trimming at V came to 6 bases and at J to 7 bases, leaving 9 bases not matched to a gene.